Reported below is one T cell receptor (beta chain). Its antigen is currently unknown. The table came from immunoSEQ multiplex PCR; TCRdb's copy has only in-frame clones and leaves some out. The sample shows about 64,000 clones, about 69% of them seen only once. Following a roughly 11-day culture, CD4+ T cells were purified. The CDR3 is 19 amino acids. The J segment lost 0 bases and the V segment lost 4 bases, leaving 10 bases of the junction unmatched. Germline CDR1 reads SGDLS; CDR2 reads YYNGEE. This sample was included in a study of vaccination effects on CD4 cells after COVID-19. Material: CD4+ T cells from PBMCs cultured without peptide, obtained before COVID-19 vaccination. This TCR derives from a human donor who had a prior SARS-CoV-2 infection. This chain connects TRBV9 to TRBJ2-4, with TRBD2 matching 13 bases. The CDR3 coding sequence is TGTGCCAGCAGCAAACCGGGACTAGCGGGGTTTCTAGCCAAAAACATTCAGTACTTC. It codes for CASSKPGLAGFLAKNIQYF.